The 11 T cell receptor beta chains presented below share a single source sample, sequenced in a study of T-cell reconstitution after alpha-beta-depleted transplantation in children (dated by TCRdb to the mid-2010s). The receptor library was made with PCR. The listed sequencing device is Illumina HiSeq 2500. TCR library preparation used molecular barcoding, with unique molecular identifiers applied to normalize quantification of the TCRbeta repertoire. TCRdb applied fastp at Q25 and MiXCR to the public reads, then kept only in-frame beta chains. Each CDR3 protein gets just one entry, which takes the most common genes and DNA from the rows behind it. This sample has over 550,000 distinct CDR3 sequences in its table, and over 9.5% of those were observed once. The top ten clonotypes cover less than 4.5% of the sample. The material was PBMCs from the stem cell graft donor, obtained from the stem cell graft. Receptors originate from a human donor who donated a stem cell graft to a child with acute myeloid leukemia.

The chain links TRBV5-1 to TRBJ2-1, with a possible D match to TRBD2 (6 bases). Germline V gene sequence: CDR1 SGHRS, CDR2 YFSETQ. This CDR3 is built from 18 residues. V lost 0 bases and J lost 2, with 18 bases in between. The CDR3 coding sequence is TGCGCCAGCAGCTTGGCCGCCGGGGCGGGACCTACCTACAATGAGCAGTTCTTC. Translated: CASSLAAGAGPTYNEQFF. Variable domain in full (rest from reference TRBV5-1 and TRBJ2-1): KAGVTQTPRYLIKTRGQQVTLSCSPISGHRSVSWYQQTPGQGLQFLFEYFSETQRNKGNFPGRFSGRQFSNSRSEMNVSTLELGDSALYLCASSLAAGAGPTYNEQFFGPGTRLTVL.

This clonotype was seen ten or more times. J is TRBJ2-7 and V is TRBV7-2, with D perhaps TRBD1 (6 bases). Germline V gene data show CDR1 as SGHTA and CDR2 as FQGNSA. V lost 2 bases, J lost 6 bases, and 11 bases lay in between. CDR3 length: 13 amino acids. Here the CDR3 reads CASSLTSRGEQYF. The CDR3 DNA sequence: TGTGCCAGCAGCTTAACCAGCAGGGGCGAGCAGTACTTC.

This clonotype showed up many times. V is TRBV12-3 or TRBV12-4 and J is TRBJ2-1; D not certain. CDR3 length: 11 amino acids. V dropped 3 bases and J dropped 6 bases, with 3 bases sitting between them. CDR3 bases: TGTGCCAGCAGTTTTATCAATGAGCAGTTCTTC. It specifies CASSFINEQFF.

The J gene is TRBJ2-1, the V gene TRBV6-2 or TRBV6-3; TRBD2 aligns across 9 bases. This CDR3 spans 15 amino acids. The V gene end was trimmed by 10 bases and the J gene end by 3 bases; junction bases not matched to a gene: 10. The germline CDR1 and CDR2 sequences are MNHEY and SVGEGT. CDR3 region: CATRVRSGGYNEQFF. The DNA for the CDR3 is TGTGCCACCCGAGTTCGTAGCGGGGGCTACAATGAGCAGTTCTTC.

This clonotype was seen ten or more times. The genes are TRBV4-2 and TRBJ2-1; tentatively, D is TRBD2 (6 bases). The CDR3 spans 17 residues. Trimming pared 0 bases from V and 2 bases from J, leaving 14 bases between. Per germline, CDR1 LGHNA and CDR2 YNFKEQ. In DNA form, the CDR3 reads TGTGCCAGCAGCCAAGAACCGAATAGCGGCGCCTACAATGAGCAGTTCTTC. Translated, it gives CASSQEPNSGAYNEQFF.

This clonotype was observed a handful of times. Sequence at one end of the junction differs from germline and may be a read error. The rearrangement joins TRBV7-7 to TRBJ2-2; D possibly corresponds to TRBD1 (8 bases). The CDR3 has 15 amino acids. Germline CDR1 is SSHAT and CDR2 is FNYEAQ (reference sequence). CDR3 in amino acids: CASSPQGGFTGELFF. CDR3 DNA sequence: TGTGCTAGCAGCCCACAGGGGGGGTTCACCGGGGAGCTGTTTTTT.

This clonotype was found many times. CDR3 DNA sequence: TGTGCCACCACAGGGGAAGAAGATAATTCACCCCTCCACTTT. Translation: CATTGEEDNSPLHF. This chain joins TRBV6-5 and TRBJ1-6; TRBD1 matches at 7 bases. The CDR3 has 14 amino acids. V lost 10 bases and J lost 5; bases outside the gene matches: 8. Germline CDR1 is MNHEY and CDR2 is SVGAGI.

This clonotype was detected only a few times. The chain joins TRBV20-1 to TRBJ2-3; 12 bases match TRBD2. Per the germline V gene, CDR1 is DFQATT and CDR2 is SNEGSKA (reference sequence). There are 16 residues in the CDR3. The J segment lost 1 base and the V segment lost 5 bases, leaving 7 bases of the junction unmatched. The CDR3 is CSAQETSGRGTDTQYF. The CDR3 region has the DNA TGCAGTGCTCAGGAGACTAGCGGGAGAGGCACAGATACGCAGTATTTT.

The table lists this clonotype with a count of one. The chain couples TRBV28 to TRBJ2-1, with D perhaps matching TRBD2 (6 bases). The CDR3 extends over 15 amino acids. The germline V gene encodes CDR1 MDHEN and CDR2 SYDVKM. V was cut by 6 bases and J by 4 bases, with 16 bases left in between. CDR3 coding DNA: TGTGCCAGCAGAACTCCGGGACTGAAGTACAATGAGCAGTTCTTC. This encodes CASRTPGLKYNEQFF. Based on the CDR3 plus reference TRBV28 and TRBJ2-1, the full variable domain is DVKVTQSSRYLVKRTGEKVFLECVQDMDHENMFWYRQDPGLGLRLIYFSYDVKMKEKGDIPEGYSVSREKKERFSLILESASTNQTSMYLCASRTPGLKYNEQFFGPGTRLTVL.

This clonotype came up many times. J is TRBJ2-5 and V is TRBV12-3 or TRBV12-4, with D unresolved. This CDR3 is built from 14 residues. V was clipped by 5 bases and J by 0 bases, with 10 bases between them. As DNA, the CDR3 is TGTGCCAGCAGTCCGCGACTTTACCAAGAGACCCAGTACTTC. Protein product: CASSPRLYQETQYF.

This clonotype was found a few times. The V gene is TRBV12-3 or TRBV12-4, the J gene TRBJ2-1; 16 bases map to TRBD2. V lost 7 bases and J lost 8; bases outside the gene matches: 11. The CDR3 has 17 residues. In nucleotides, the CDR3 is TGTGCCAGCACTACGGGACTAGCGGGAGGGGGTGGCGATGAGCAGTTCTTC. Amino acid sequence: CASTTGLAGGGGDEQFF.